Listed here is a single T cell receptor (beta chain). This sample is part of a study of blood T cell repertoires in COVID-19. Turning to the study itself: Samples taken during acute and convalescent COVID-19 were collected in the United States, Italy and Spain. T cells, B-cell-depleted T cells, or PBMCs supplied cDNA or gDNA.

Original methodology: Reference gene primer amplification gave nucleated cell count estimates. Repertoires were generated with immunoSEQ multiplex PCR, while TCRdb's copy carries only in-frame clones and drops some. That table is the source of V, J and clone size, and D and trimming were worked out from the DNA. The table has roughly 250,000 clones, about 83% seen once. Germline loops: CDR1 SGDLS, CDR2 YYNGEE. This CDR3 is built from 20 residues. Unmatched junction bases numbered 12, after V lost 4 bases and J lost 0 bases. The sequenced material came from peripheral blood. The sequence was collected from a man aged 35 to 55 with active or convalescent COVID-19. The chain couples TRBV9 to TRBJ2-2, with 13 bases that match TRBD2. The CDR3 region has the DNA TGTGCCAGCAGCTCTTTTAGACTAGCGGGAGGACCCGCGAACACCGGGGAGCTGTTTTTT. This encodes CASSSFRLAGGPANTGELFF. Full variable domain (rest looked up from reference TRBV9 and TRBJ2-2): DSGVTQTPKHLITATGQRVTLRCSPRSGDLSVYWYQQSLDQGLQFLIQYYNGEERAKGNILERFSAQQFPDLHSELNLSSLELGDSALYFCASSSFRLAGGPANTGELFFGEGSRLTVL.